This passage covers 24 T cell receptor beta chains from one sample sequenced in a study of blood T cell repertoires in COVID-19. The data were produced by immunoSEQ multiplex PCR, yet TCRdb's version contains in-frame clones alone and is incomplete. This sample carries tens of thousands of clones, 90% of them seen once, and the ten largest clones take 20% to 25%. The sequenced sample was peripheral blood. These receptors were obtained from a man in his sixties with active or convalescent COVID-19.

This chain links TRBV6-1 with TRBJ1-5, with a weak D call TRBD1 (5 bases). The CDR3 runs to 18 residues. Germline-derived CDR1 and CDR2 are MNHNS and SASEGT. V gave up 4 bases and J gave up 3 bases, with 22 bases separating them. CDR3 sequence: CASSGGLGQGLNNQPQHF. DNA for the CDR3: TGTGCCAGCAGTGGTGGTTTGGGGCAGGGCCTAAACAATCAGCCCCAGCATTTT.

This clone has just one count. The chain links TRBV6-2 or TRBV6-3 to TRBJ2-7; D perhaps matches TRBD2 (5 bases). The CDR3 contains 16 residues. V was trimmed by 4 bases and J by 3 bases, leaving 19 bases between them. Germline CDR1 MNHEY, CDR2 SVGEGT. Here the CDR3 DNA reads TGTGCCAGCAGTTCCCCTAGATACGGGATGATCTACGAGCAGTACTTC. The encoded protein is CASSSPRYGMIYEQYF.

This CDR3 reads CASSLNPRASQETQYF. CDR3 DNA sequence: TGCGCCAGCAGCTTGAATCCCAGGGCGAGCCAAGAGACCCAGTACTTC. The chain employs TRBV5-1 and TRBJ2-5; D possibly corresponds to TRBD1 (5 bases). The germline V and J ends were trimmed by 1 base and 1 base, with 14 bases remaining between them. This CDR3 is 16 amino acids long. Germline CDR1 and CDR2: SGHRS and YFSETQ.

This clone was found a few times. This chain joins TRBV19 and TRBJ1-5; possibly TRBD1 for D (6 bases). V lost 5 bases and J lost 8, with 13 bases in between. CDR1 is LNHDA and CDR2 is SQIVND in the germline V gene (reference sequence). The CDR3 length is 13 residues. The CDR3 here is CASSGQLSKPQHF. For the CDR3, the DNA is TGTGCCAGTAGTGGACAGCTCAGTAAGCCCCAGCATTTT.

This chain joins TRBV7-8 and TRBJ2-5; 7 bases agree with TRBD1. Unmatched junction bases numbered 1, after V lost 5 bases and J lost 1 base. The CDR3 length is 13 residues. The V gene's germline CDR1 is SGHVS and CDR2 FQNEAQ. DNA for the CDR3: TGTGCCAGCAGCCGACAGGGCCAAGAGACCCAGTACTTC. This codes for CASSRQGQETQYF.

The V gene is TRBV2, the J gene TRBJ1-5; maybe TRBD1 (6 bases). Deletions cut 3 bases from V and 3 bases from J, with 15 bases between. CDR1 and CDR2 (germline): SNHLY, FYNNEI. This CDR3 has 16 residues. The CDR3 sequence is CASSELGAWSNQPQHF. CDR3 DNA sequence: TGTGCCAGCAGTGAGTTGGGGGCCTGGTCCAATCAGCCCCAGCATTTT.

V and J are TRBV5-1 and TRBJ1-1; the D gene is possibly TRBD1 (6 bases). Trimming stripped 4 bases from V and 5 bases from J, with 15 bases between. The CDR3 spans 14 residues. Germline V gene sequence: CDR1 SGHRS, CDR2 YFSETQ. CDR3 in amino acids: CASSTEQGRTEAFF. In DNA, the CDR3 is TGCGCCAGCAGCACAGAACAGGGTAGGACTGAAGCTTTCTTT.

V gene TRBV7-2 combines with J gene TRBJ1-3; D not resolved. Germline-derived CDR1 and CDR2 are SGHTA and FQGNSA. This CDR3 has 16 residues. V was pared by 5 bases and J by 1 base, with 15 bases between. CDR3 nucleotides: TGTGCCAGCAGCCCCCAGGCAGGATCATCTGGAAACACCATATATTTT. Protein product: CASSPQAGSSGNTIYF. The full variable domain, with the rest looked up from reference TRBV7-2 and TRBJ1-3, is GAGVSQSPSNKVTEKGKDVELRCDPISGHTALYWYRQSLGQGLEFLIYFQGNSAPDKSGLPSDRFSAERTGGSVSTLTIQRTQQEDSAVYLCASSPQAGSSGNTIYFGEGSWLTVV.

This chain connects TRBV24-1 to TRBJ2-7; 7 bases line up with TRBD1. In germline, CDR1 is KGHDR, CDR2 SFDVKD. Germline trimming cut 3 bases from V and 2 bases from J; bases unmatched to any gene: 18. This CDR3 is built from 19 residues. The DNA for the CDR3 is TGTGCCACCAGTGATCTGCCGGGACAGCAATTCCATTTTACCTACGAGCAGTACTTC. It translates to CATSDLPGQQFHFTYEQYF.

The V and J genes are TRBV6-1 and TRBJ2-1; 7 bases align to TRBD2. The CDR3 length is 18 residues. With 0 bases clipped from V and 3 bases from J, the junction kept 11 bases outside the gene matches. Germline loops: CDR1 MNHNS, CDR2 SASEGT. For the CDR3, the DNA is TGTGCCAGCAGTGAAGCACCCCCGGGGCGGGAGCTCTACAATGAGCAGTTCTTC. Its translation: CASSEAPPGRELYNEQFF.

The CDR3 DNA reads as TGCGCCAGCATTCAGGGGACTAGCGGGAGAGGAGCGGAGACCCAGTACTTC. Protein product: CASIQGTSGRGAETQYF. The chain is built from TRBV10-2 and TRBJ2-5; TRBD2 aligns across 14 bases. With V trimmed by 7 bases and J by 5 bases, 12 bases remained unmatched. The CDR3 sequence is 17 residues long. Germline assignment: CDR1 WSHSY and CDR2 SAAADI.

CDR3 nucleotides: TGTGCCAGCAGCTCCGCCCCACTAGCGGGTATCGAGACCCAGTACTTC. Protein product: CASSSAPLAGIETQYF. This rearrangement joins TRBV7-9 to TRBJ2-5, with 9 bases fitting TRBD2. After removal of 4 bases from V and 5 bases from J, the junction contained 11 bases not matched to a gene. Germline V lookup: CDR1 SEHNR, CDR2 FQNEAQ (reference sequence). The CDR3 extends over 16 amino acids. The whole variable domain, filled in from reference TRBV7-9 and TRBJ2-5, reads DTGVSQNPRHKITKRGQNVTFRCDPISEHNRLYWYRQTLGQGPEFLTYFQNEAQLEKSRLLSDRFSAERPKGSFSTLEIQRTEQGDSAMYLCASSSAPLAGIETQYFGPGTRLLVL.

The chain is built from TRBV7-9 and TRBJ2-1; no clear D gene. This CDR3 is 15 amino acids long. Per the germline V gene, CDR1 is SEHNR and CDR2 is FQNEAQ (reference sequence). With 5 bases removed from V and 4 bases from J, the gap between germline ends came to 15 bases. The CDR3 spells CASSQFRGDYNEQFF. The CDR3 DNA reads TGTGCCAGCAGCCAATTTCGAGGAGATTACAATGAGCAGTTCTTC.

This clone was detected once. The chain has TRBV28 and TRBJ2-7, with 8 nucleotides matching TRBD2. V shed 10 bases and J 4 bases; nucleotides not matched to a gene: 15. CDR3 length equals 15 residues. Germline V gene lookup returns CDR1 MDHEN and CDR2 SYDVKM. The CDR3 loop reads CATLPTSGLRYEQYF. For the CDR3, the DNA is TGTGCCACCCTACCTACTAGCGGTCTACGGTACGAGCAGTACTTC.

This rearrangement joins TRBV15 to TRBJ2-1; D possibly corresponds to TRBD2 (6 bases). Trimming took 0 bases from V and 14 from J, leaving 17 bases between them. Germline V gives CDR1 LNHNV, CDR2 YYDKDF (reference sequence). This CDR3 has 14 residues. The CDR3 region is CATSRDSGGGVKFF. The CDR3 nucleotides read TGTGCCACCAGCAGAGATTCAGGCGGCGGGGTCAAGTTCTTC.

The chain has TRBV18 and TRBJ1-5; D possibly corresponds to TRBD1 (5 bases). Per the germline V gene, CDR1 is KGHSH and CDR2 is LQKENI. V was trimmed by 0 bases and J by 5 bases, leaving 8 bases between them. The CDR3 contains 14 residues. The CDR3 loop reads CASSPPGGDQPQHF. The CDR3 DNA follows: TGTGCCAGCTCACCACCGGGGGGGGATCAGCCCCAGCATTTT.

CDR3 region: CASSLGLVGEQYF. CDR3 bases: TGCGCCAGCAGCTTGGGACTAGTCGGCGAGCAGTACTTC. This chain links TRBV5-1 with TRBJ2-7, with a weak D call TRBD2 (6 bases). Trimming shortened V by 0 bases and J by 6 bases, and 10 bases separated the two germline ends. Germline CDR1 and CDR2: SGHRS and YFSETQ. This CDR3 is 13 amino acids long.

The chain joins TRBV5-5 to TRBJ1-1; 7 nucleotides align to TRBD1. The CDR3 totals 14 residues. Trimming took 4 bases from V and 2 from J; bases not matched to a gene: 5. In germline, CDR1 is SGHKS, CDR2 YYEKEE (reference sequence). The CDR3 region is CASSRGQQNTEAFF. CDR3 sequence (DNA): TGTGCCAGCAGCAGGGGACAGCAAAACACTGAAGCTTTCTTT.

The J gene is TRBJ1-1, the V gene TRBV30, with D uncertain. Germline V gene data show CDR1 as GTSNPN and CDR2 as SVGIG (reference sequence). This CDR3 comprises 14 residues. V was clipped by 2 bases and J by 1 base, with 11 bases between them. The CDR3 reads CAWSILRSNTEAFF. CDR3 nucleotide sequence: TGTGCCTGGAGTATCCTACGGTCGAACACTGAAGCTTTCTTT.

The chain carries TRBV4-1 and TRBJ1-5; a possible D gene is TRBD1 (5 bases). The germline gives CDR1 MGHRA, CDR2 YSYEKL. V was trimmed by 3 bases and J by 2 bases, leaving 14 bases between them. The CDR3 spans 16 residues. CDR3 sequence reads: CASSQLWGGGNQPQHF. Written as DNA, the CDR3 is TGCGCCAGCAGCCAGCTTTGGGGCGGGGGCAATCAGCCCCAGCATTTT.

This rearrangement joins TRBV5-1 to TRBJ2-5; possibly TRBD2 for D (5 bases). V dropped 5 bases and J dropped 4 bases, with 6 bases sitting between them. Germline V lookup: CDR1 SGHRS, CDR2 YFSETQ. CDR3 length: 11 residues. CDR3 loop: CASSGRETQYF. CDR3 sequence (DNA): TGCGCCAGCAGTGGGAGAGAGACCCAGTACTTC.

The gene calls are TRBV7-2 and TRBJ2-7, with 9 bases aligning to TRBD1. V lost 3 bases to trimming and J lost 4 bases; unmatched junction nucleotides: 7. The CDR3 sequence is 15 residues long. CDR1 SGHTA and CDR2 FQGNSA come from the germline V gene. The CDR3 region is CASSFTGTGTYEQYF. Written as DNA, the CDR3 is TGTGCCAGCAGCTTTACCGGGACAGGGACTTACGAGCAGTACTTC. Full variable domain (outside the CDR3, taken from reference TRBV7-2 and TRBJ2-7): GAGVSQSPSNKVTEKGKDVELRCDPISGHTALYWYRQSLGQGLEFLIYFQGNSAPDKSGLPSDRFSAERTGGSVSTLTIQRTQQEDSAVYLCASSFTGTGTYEQYFGPGTRLTVT.

The CDR3 region is CASSSRKGAHEQYF. In DNA, the CDR3 is TGTGCCAGCAGCTCCCGCAAGGGGGCCCACGAGCAGTACTTC. V and J are TRBV7-2 and TRBJ2-7, with 7 bases aligning to TRBD1. J lost 5 bases, V lost 4 bases, and 8 bases had no gene match. Germline V gives CDR1 SGHTA, CDR2 FQGNSA. CDR3 length: 14 residues.

J is TRBJ2-3 and V is TRBV9; 10 nucleotides align to TRBD2. This CDR3 is 15 amino acids long. The J segment lost 3 bases and the V segment lost 3 bases, leaving 4 bases of the junction unmatched. Germline CDR1 is SGDLS and CDR2 is YYNGEE. The CDR3 coding sequence is TGTGCCAGCAGCGCTTCTAGCGGGAGAACAGATACGCAGTATTTT. Its translation is CASSASSGRTDTQYF.